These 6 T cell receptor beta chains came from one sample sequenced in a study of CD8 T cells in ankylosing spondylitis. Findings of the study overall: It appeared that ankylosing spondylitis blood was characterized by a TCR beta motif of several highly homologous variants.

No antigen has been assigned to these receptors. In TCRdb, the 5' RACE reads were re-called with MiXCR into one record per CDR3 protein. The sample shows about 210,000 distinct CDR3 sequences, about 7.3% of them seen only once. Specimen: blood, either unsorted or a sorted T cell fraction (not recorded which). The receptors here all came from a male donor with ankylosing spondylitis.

The CDR3 reads CSARGREGYQETQYF. DNA of the CDR3: TGCAGTGCTAGAGGGCGGGAGGGATACCAAGAGACCCAGTACTTC. V is TRBV20-1 and J is TRBJ2-5, with TRBD2 identical over 9 bases. This CDR3 is 15 amino acids long. Germline V gives CDR1 DFQATT, CDR2 SNEGSKA (reference sequence). After removal of 1 base from V and 0 bases from J, the junction contained 3 bases not matched to a gene.

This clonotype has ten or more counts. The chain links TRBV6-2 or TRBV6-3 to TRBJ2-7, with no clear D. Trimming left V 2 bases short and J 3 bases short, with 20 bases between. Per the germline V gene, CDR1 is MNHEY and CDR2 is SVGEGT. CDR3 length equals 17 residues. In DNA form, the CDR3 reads TGTGCCAGCAGTTACCCTCAGACGCCAACAATTGACTACGAGCAGTACTTC. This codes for CASSYPQTPTIDYEQYF.

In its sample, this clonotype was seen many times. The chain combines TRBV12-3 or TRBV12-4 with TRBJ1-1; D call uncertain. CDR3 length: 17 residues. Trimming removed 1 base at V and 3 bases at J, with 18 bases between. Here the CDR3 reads CASSLGGPTIRDTEAFF. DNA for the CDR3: TGTGCCAGCAGTTTAGGAGGCCCAACTATAAGGGACACTGAAGCTTTCTTT.

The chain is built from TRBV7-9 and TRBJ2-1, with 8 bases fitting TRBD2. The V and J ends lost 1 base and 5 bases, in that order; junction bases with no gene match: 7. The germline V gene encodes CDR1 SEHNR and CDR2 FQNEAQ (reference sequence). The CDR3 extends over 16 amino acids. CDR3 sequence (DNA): TGTGCCAGCAGCTTAGTTACGGGGGGGGATGACAATGAGCAGTTCTTC. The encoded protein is CASSLVTGGDDNEQFF. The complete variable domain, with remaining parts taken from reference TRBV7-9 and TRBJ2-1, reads DTGVSQNPRHKITKRGQNVTFRCDPISEHNRLYWYRQTLGQGPEFLTYFQNEAQLEKSRLLSDRFSAERPKGSFSTLEIQRTEQGDSAMYLCASSLVTGGDDNEQFFGPGTRLTVL.

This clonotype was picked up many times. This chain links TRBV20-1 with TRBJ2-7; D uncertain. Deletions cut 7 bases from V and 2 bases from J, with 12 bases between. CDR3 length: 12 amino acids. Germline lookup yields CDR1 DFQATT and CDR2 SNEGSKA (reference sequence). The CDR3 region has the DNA TGCAGTGTGTCGGAAATAACCTACGAGCAGTACTTC. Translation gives CSVSEITYEQYF.

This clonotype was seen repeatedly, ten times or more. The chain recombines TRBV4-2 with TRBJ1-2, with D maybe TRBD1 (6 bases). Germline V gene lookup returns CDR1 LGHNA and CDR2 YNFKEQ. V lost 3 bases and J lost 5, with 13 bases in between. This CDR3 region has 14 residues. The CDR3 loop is CASSHQDSRYGYTF. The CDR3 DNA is TGTGCCAGCAGCCATCAGGACAGCAGATATGGCTACACCTTC.